The 19 T cell receptor beta chains below were found in one sample sequenced in a study of PD-1 blockade in classical Hodgkin lymphoma. Indicated time point: cycle 4 day 1 (C4D1), after about 6 weeks of nivolumab. In every patient, relapse followed autologous stem cell transplantation, while exposure to brentuximab vedotin differed. Some clones are missing from TCRdb's copy, which holds only in-frame ones; the method was immunoSEQ multiplex PCR. The table lists over 75,000 clones, about nine tenths of them singletons. This material consisted of peripheral blood mononuclear cells (PBMCs), taken before the fourth cycle of nivolumab. Receptors originate from a human donor with classical Hodgkin lymphoma.

The chain employs TRBV9 and TRBJ1-6; no reliable D call. The CDR3 length is 14 residues. Germline loops: CDR1 SGDLS, CDR2 YYNGEE. Trimming left V 3 bases short and J 7 bases short, with 11 bases between. CDR3 region: CASSEEGGNSPLHF. In nucleotides, the CDR3 is TGTGCCAGCAGCGAAGAGGGCGGAAATTCACCCCTCCACTTT.

V gene TRBV11-2 combines with J gene TRBJ2-7; perhaps D is TRBD1 or TRBD2 (5 bases each). The CDR3 totals 13 residues. V lost 4 bases, J lost 0 bases, and 7 bases lay in between. Germline CDR1 is SGHAT and CDR2 is FQNNGV. The DNA for the CDR3 is TGTGCCAGCAGCTCGGGGCCCTCCTACGAGCAGTACTTC. Translation gives CASSSGPSYEQYF.

The V gene is TRBV4-3, the J gene TRBJ1-1, with D unresolved. The CDR3 spans 13 residues. Between the trimmed V and J ends, which lost 3 bases and 7 bases, there was a span of 12 bases. The germline V gene has CDR1 LGHNA and CDR2 YSLEER. This CDR3 reads CASSHATGDEAFF. The CDR3 nucleotides read TGCGCCAGCAGCCACGCGACCGGAGATGAAGCTTTCTTT.

This chain links TRBV7-6 with TRBJ2-7; D perhaps matches TRBD1 (8 bases). Trimming took off 3 bases at V and 5 bases at J, with 20 bases between the two ends. The CDR3 has 16 residues. Germline V CDR1 and CDR2: SGHVS, FNYEAQ. CDR3: CASSLGDRTSPHEQYF. The CDR3 nucleotides read TGTGCCAGCAGCTTGGGGGACAGGACTAGTCCCCACGAGCAGTACTTC.

The chain recombines TRBV5-1 with TRBJ1-2, with 7 bases matching TRBD1. Trimming took 4 bases from V and 2 from J; bases not matched to a gene: 2. This CDR3 is built from 13 residues. CDR1 is SGHRS, CDR2 YFSETQ, per germline. CDR3 DNA sequence: TGCGCCAGCAGCATGACAGGGAACTATGGCTACACCTTC. Amino acids: CASSMTGNYGYTF. The variable domain in full, completed from reference TRBV5-1 and TRBJ1-2, reads KAGVTQTPRYLIKTRGQQVTLSCSPISGHRSVSWYQQTPGQGLQFLFEYFSETQRNKGNFPGRFSGRQFSNSRSEMNVSTLELGDSALYLCASSMTGNYGYTFGSGTRLTVV.

This clone was seen just once. The chain couples TRBV19 to TRBJ2-1; a weak D match, TRBD1 (5 bases). Trimming stripped 2 bases from V and 4 bases from J, with 6 bases between. The CDR3 covers 13 residues. The germline V gene has CDR1 LNHDA and CDR2 SQIVND (reference sequence). The CDR3 loop reads CASSIQGYNEQFF. The DNA for the CDR3 is TGTGCCAGTAGTATACAGGGTTACAATGAGCAGTTCTTC.

The V and J genes are TRBV9 and TRBJ1-3; weak D call: TRBD1 (5 bases). There are 14 residues in the CDR3. The V and J ends lost 0 bases and 2 bases respectively, with 6 bases between them. CDR1 is SGDLS and CDR2 is YYNGEE in the germline V gene. CDR3 amino acids: CASSVARAGNTIYF. The CDR3 DNA sequence: TGTGCCAGCAGCGTAGCCAGGGCTGGAAACACCATATATTTT.

This clone has just one count. This sequence joins TRBV18 and TRBJ2-7; 11 bases fit TRBD1. Germline V gives CDR1 KGHSH, CDR2 LQKENI. This CDR3 is 14 amino acids long. V shed 6 bases and J 4 bases; nucleotides not matched to a gene: 5. The CDR3 is CASSRTGGGYEQYF. The DNA for the CDR3 is TGTGCCAGCTCGAGGACAGGGGGCGGGTACGAGCAGTACTTC.

V usage is TRBV10-3 and J usage is TRBJ2-2, with D perhaps given as TRBD1 or TRBD2 (6 bases each). Trimming left V 8 bases short and J 6 bases short, with 16 bases between. This CDR3 contains 14 residues. The germline V gene has CDR1 ENHRY and CDR2 SYGVKD. This chain's CDR3 is CAISRGTQAGELFF. The CDR3 DNA sequence: TGTGCCATCTCCCGCGGGACACAAGCCGGGGAGCTGTTTTTT.

V and J are TRBV7-6 and TRBJ2-7; D not certain. The ends were cut back, 1 base at V and 7 bases at J, with 20 bases in the middle. The CDR3 runs 16 residues. Germline CDR1 is SGHVS and CDR2 is FNYEAQ. CDR3 coding DNA: TGTGCCAGCAGCTTAGGGGCAGGCCATGTCGTCGGTGAGCAGTACTTC. Its protein product is CASSLGAGHVVGEQYF.

This clone was detected once. J is TRBJ2-5 and V is TRBV4-1; perhaps TRBD2 as D (6 bases). CDR3 length: 15 residues. Trimming pared 7 bases from V and 5 bases from J, leaving 20 bases between. Germline V lookup: CDR1 MGHRA, CDR2 YSYEKL. The CDR3 DNA reads as TGCGCCAGCAACAGCCCAGGCGGGGACGGGGAGACCCAGTACTTC. Its protein is CASNSPGGDGETQYF.

The rearrangement joins TRBV27 to TRBJ2-5, with D perhaps matching TRBD1 (8 bases). The CDR3 has 16 residues. Germline V CDR1 and CDR2: MNHEY, SMNVEV (reference sequence). Trimming removed 3 bases at V and 3 bases at J, with 17 bases between. The CDR3 region is CASSFAHRGGEETQYF. CDR3 coding DNA: TGTGCCAGCAGTTTTGCCCACAGGGGGGGGGAAGAGACCCAGTACTTC.

The genes are TRBV27 and TRBJ1-1, with D uncertain. Looked up from germline, CDR1 is MNHEY and CDR2 is SMNVEV (reference sequence). There are 14 residues in the CDR3. Trimming removed 2 bases from V and 4 bases from J, with 11 bases in between. For the CDR3, the DNA is TGTGCCAGCAGTTTAAAGCCGTTGGGCACTGAAGCTTTCTTT. Amino acid sequence: CASSLKPLGTEAFF.

CDR3 sequence reads: CASSHLGDTQYF. The CDR3 DNA reads as TGTGCCAGCAGCCACTTGGGGGATACGCAGTATTTT. The genes are TRBV7-7 and TRBJ2-3; D remains ambiguous. V lost 5 bases to trimming and J lost 6 bases, with 9 bases between them. The CDR3 contains 12 residues. Germline lookup yields CDR1 SSHAT and CDR2 FNYEAQ (reference sequence).

The chain joins TRBV7-2 to TRBJ2-1; 8 positions match TRBD2. Germline-derived CDR1 and CDR2 are SGHTA and FQGNSA. The CDR3 consists of 13 residues. V gave up 1 base and J gave up 14 bases; unmatched junction bases: 7. The CDR3, as DNA: TGTGCCAGCAGCTTAGATAGGCTAGCGGGTGAGTTCTTC. Its protein is CASSLDRLAGEFF.

The DNA of the CDR3 is TGTGCCAGCAGTCCGACAGTTCTTTCGGGCACCGGGGAGCTGTTTTTT. Its translation: CASSPTVLSGTGELFF. The gene calls are TRBV27 and TRBJ2-2; possible D gene TRBD1, 5 bases. Germline V gives CDR1 MNHEY, CDR2 SMNVEV (reference sequence). This CDR3 region has 16 residues. V was pared by 5 bases and J by 4 bases, with 17 bases between.

The chain couples TRBV9 to TRBJ1-1; tentatively, D is TRBD1 (6 bases). Germline CDR1 reads SGDLS; CDR2 reads YYNGEE. V gave up 0 bases and J gave up 4 bases, with 16 bases separating them. This CDR3 is built from 16 residues. In DNA, the CDR3 is TGTGCCAGCAGCGTAGGATTGCGGGGGCACAGCACTGAAGCTTTCTTT. Translated, it gives CASSVGLRGHSTEAFF. The entire variable domain, with the rest obtained from reference TRBV9 and TRBJ1-1, is as follows: DSGVTQTPKHLITATGQRVTLRCSPRSGDLSVYWYQQSLDQGLQFLIQYYNGEERAKGNILERFSAQQFPDLHSELNLSSLELGDSALYFCASSVGLRGHSTEAFFGQGTRLTVV.

V gene TRBV15 combines with J gene TRBJ2-1, with D maybe TRBD1 (6 bases). The CDR3 is 13 residues long. Germline CDR1 is LNHNV and CDR2 is YYDKDF (reference sequence). V gave up 0 bases and J gave up 9 bases, with 9 bases separating them. The chain's CDR3 is CATSRDPGVEQFF. Here the CDR3 DNA reads TGTGCCACCAGCAGAGACCCAGGGGTTGAGCAGTTCTTC.

The V call is TRBV7-6, the J call TRBJ2-6; 9 bases match TRBD1. The CDR3 contains 18 residues. Trimming removed 1 base from V and 0 bases from J; junction bases left unmatched: 4. Looked up from germline, CDR1 is SGHVS and CDR2 is FNYEAQ. The CDR3 protein is CASSLEGQGFSGANVLTF. CDR3 nucleotide sequence: TGTGCCAGCAGCTTAGAAGGACAGGGGTTCTCTGGGGCCAACGTCCTGACTTTC.